This T cell receptor (beta chain) appears in the sequencing data of a study of Graves' ophthalmopathy and Graves' hyperthyroidism (dated by TCRdb to 2016 to 2019). About the investigation overall: Peripheral blood was collected at initial diagnosis, prior to any treatment. For training and testing, the 100 or so patients in the discovery cohort were randomly divided in a 7:3 ratio. In a handful of hyperthyroidism patients, the T-cell repertoires found in thyroid tissue were compared with those found in blood. Following sampling, methimazole starting at 30 mg daily was administered to hyperthyroidism patients, and high-dose intravenous methylprednisolone was administered to ophthalmopathy patients. An independent validation cohort comprised 18 hyperthyroidism patients and about 16 patients who later progressed from hyperthyroidism to ophthalmopathy. The study used TCR beta repertoire signatures to distinguish Graves' ophthalmopathy from Graves' hyperthyroidism and to predict progression to ophthalmopathy. In total, around 140 blood samples were TCR-sequenced: approximately 42 ophthalmopathy, some 75 hyperthyroidism and some 17 hyperthyroidism-to-ophthalmopathy patients. A discovery set of 95 to 100 patients (43 ophthalmopathy, 55 to 65 stable hyperthyroidism) was enrolled to explore V-J signatures distinguishing ophthalmopathy from hyperthyroidism.

Hyperthyroidism was considered stable if no progression to ophthalmopathy occurred within 18 months of follow-up. Hyperthyroidism patients were newly diagnosed, were aged 18 to 65 years, and had a disease duration under 2 months. Patients with other autoimmune diseases, uncontrolled infections, pregnancy or lactation were excluded from the study. Clinical symptoms, serum thyroxine, TRAb, thyroid ultrasound and orbital computed tomography were used for diagnosis. Ficoll-Paque density gradient centrifugation was used to isolate PBMCs from around 10 ml of fresh peripheral blood. Total RNA was extracted using Trizol reagent, and RNA quality was checked on an Agilent 2100 Bioanalyzer. TCR beta CDR3 regions were amplified from RNA transcripts for repertoire sequencing. The first round of RT-PCR was done with HTBI primers and the Qiagen OneStep RT-PCR kit, and was followed by a second round of multiplex PCR, then size selection and purification. Sequencing of the libraries was carried out on an Illumina HiSeq2000 in paired-end mode with 100 bp reads. The study's processing was this. SOAPnuke was used to process the reads, throwing out any read that had adapters, had uncalled bases, had a mean Phred below 15, or lacked an exact constant-primer or identifier match. High-quality paired reads were merged with COPE v1.2.5. Clonotypes were defined as unique nucleotide sequences and were aligned to IMGT TRB V, D and J references using MiTCR v1.1. Analysis was restricted to V-J combinations with a frequency above 0.0001, which covered about 99% of repertoires. For each V-J combination, a TCR clonal expansion and chaos score was defined as F50 clonal expansion divided by the chaos observed in the TCRdist matrix. Welch's t-statistics and random forest were used to narrow the features down to 13 V-J combinations, which were then fed into a naive Bayes classifier. Thyroid-blood repertoire similarity was quantified with the Morisita-Horn index. TCRdb reworked the public reads: Q25 trimming with fastp, MiXCR clone assembly, productive beta chains retained. One record per CDR3 amino acid sequence lists the most common genes and DNA. These V and J calls derive from TCRdb rather than the authors' analysis. In all, the sample holds 680,000 or so distinct CDR3 sequences, and 20% to 25% of those were seen once. The ten largest clonotypes hold more than 5.5% of the sample.

The study at large found these results: No statistical method was used to set the sample size in advance, and the investigators knew which group each participant was assigned to. Most expanded thyroid clonotypes with frequency above 0.001 were also detected in blood, suggesting blood repertoires may reflect the thyroid immune response. In cross-validation, the 13-signature model distinguished ophthalmopathy from stable hyperthyroidism with less than 90% sensitivity and approximately 81% specificity, while in the test set the corresponding values were roughly 80% and 75%. In validation, the model predicted ophthalmopathy progression with 70.59% sensitivity and approximately 72% specificity; approximately 12 predicted patients were CT-confirmed with GO in a median of around 6 months.

The CDR3 runs 13 amino acids, cysteine and phenylalanine included. Only CDR3 DNA remains: 39 bases, in frame from the first base. CDR1 and CDR2 are drawn from the germline V gene: MDHEN, SYDVKM. Points on this clonotype: No cognate antigen has been identified for it. The input lacks base qualities; no much larger clone sits a single base away.

The clonotype originates from a woman aged 18-29 years with stable Graves' hyperthyroidism. Some clones in this sample may be carry-over from other donors' samples. Donor details come from another sample of the same person, matched by shared clones. The specimen sequenced was peripheral blood. The sequence links TRBV28 to TRBJ2-5; the D segment might be TRBD1 or TRBD2, since each matches 5 bases. The CDR3 corresponds to CASGPTVQETQYF. In nucleotides, the sequence is TGTGCTTCGGGACCTACAGTCCAAGAGACCCAGTACTTC.